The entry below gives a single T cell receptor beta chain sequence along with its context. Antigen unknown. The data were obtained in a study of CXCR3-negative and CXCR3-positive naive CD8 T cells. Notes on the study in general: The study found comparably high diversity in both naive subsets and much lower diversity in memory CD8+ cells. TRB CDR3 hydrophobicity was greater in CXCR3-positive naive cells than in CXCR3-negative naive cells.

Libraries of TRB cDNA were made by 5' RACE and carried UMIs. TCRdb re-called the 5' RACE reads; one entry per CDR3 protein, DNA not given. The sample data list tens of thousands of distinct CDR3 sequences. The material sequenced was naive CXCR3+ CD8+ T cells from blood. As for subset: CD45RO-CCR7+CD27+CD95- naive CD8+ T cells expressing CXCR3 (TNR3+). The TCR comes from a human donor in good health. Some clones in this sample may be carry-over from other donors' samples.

CDR3 region: CASSQEPLSSYNEQFF. The chain is built from TRBV4-1 and TRBJ2-1; TCRdb gives TRBD2 as the D gene, but with no DNA this cannot be confirmed. The CDR3 extends over 16 amino acids. Germline V gene sequence: CDR1 MGHRA, CDR2 YSYEKL.